The T cell receptor beta chain under discussion was sequenced for a study of shared T cell receptors in the human thymus. This CDR3 comprises 18 residues. CDR1 and CDR2 (germline): MNHEY, SMNVEV (reference sequence). Trimming removed 5 bases from V and 0 bases from J; junction bases left unmatched: 7. Sequencing was performed with immunoSEQ multiplex PCR; in TCRdb, only in-frame clones are kept and a portion is missing. The table lists hundreds of thousands of clones, 80% to 90% of them singletons. This sample also appeared in a second study, on human thymus T cells. From that second work: The thymus tissue came from resections taken during corrective heart surgery.

The receptor's source is a girl under three years old with a congenital heart defect. V gene TRBV27 combines with J gene TRBJ2-1; 13 nucleotides match TRBD2. Input material: thymocytes. This CDR3 reads CASSGTSGAPSSYNEQFF. DNA of the CDR3: TGTGCCAGCAGTGGGACTAGCGGGGCCCCTAGCTCCTACAATGAGCAGTTCTTC.